This TCR beta chain was sequenced during a study of T cell repertoires in cytomegalovirus infection. Study background: Recently identified HLA-C-restricted CMV epitopes and well-studied HLA-B-restricted CMV epitopes were used by the study. Matching HLA type, along with CMV infection, was indicated by public TCR beta signatures.

TCRdb used MiXCR to reprocess the reads, holding one entry per CDR3 protein. Among roughly 800,000 distinct CDR3 sequences listed, 25% to 30% were seen once. General study findings and limits: HLA-C-restricted CMV clonotypes gave the most frequent clonotype in two of eight donors.

Germline V gene lookup returns CDR1 SEHNR and CDR2 FQNEAQ (reference sequence). The CDR3 is made up of 11 amino acids. V gave up 2 bases and J gave up 6 bases, with 5 bases separating them. Points on this clonotype: Its matching antigen is unknown.

V usage is TRBV7-9 and J usage is TRBJ2-7; D uncertain. Sequencing used cultured CD8+ T cells from PBMCs, obtained from culture after CMV antigen stimulation. This receptor was identified in a human donor in good health (CMV status not recorded). Some clones in this sample may be carry-over from other donors' samples. The CDR3 is CASSLSFEQYF. CDR3 nucleotides: TGTGCCAGCAGCTTATCTTTCGAGCAGTACTTC. The whole variable domain, filled in from reference TRBV7-9 and TRBJ2-7, reads DTGVSQNPRHKITKRGQNVTFRCDPISEHNRLYWYRQTLGQGPEFLTYFQNEAQLEKSRLLSDRFSAERPKGSFSTLEIQRTEQGDSAMYLCASSLSFEQYFGPGTRLTVT.